Listed below are T cell receptor beta chains from one sample, sequenced in a study of blood T cell repertoires in COVID-19. Clones were sequenced by immunoSEQ multiplex PCR, and TCRdb holds only the in-frame ones, with some missing. The sample has 55,000 to 65,000 clones; over 75% are singletons. The sequenced sample consisted of peripheral blood. These receptors all come from a man aged 55 to 70 with active or convalescent COVID-19. The CDR3 runs from the conserved cysteine through the conserved F or W. D genes are given only for firm matches. A row's size may be missing; if present it is once, few, many or a size class.

V	D	size	J	CDR3	DNA
TRBV27	.	.	TRBJ2-7	CASPNRNSYEQYF	TGTGCCAGCCCGAACAGGAACTCCTACGAGCAGTACTTC
TRBV7-8	TRBD1	.	TRBJ2-1	CASSSRGQGVPNEQFF	TGTGCCAGCAGCTCCCGAGGACAGGGTGTTCCAAATGAGCAGTTCTTC
TRBV19	.	.	TRBJ1-1	CASSGRVRMNTEAFF	TGTGCCAGTAGTGGGAGAGTACGGATGAACACTGAAGCTTTCTTT
TRBV6-5	TRBD1	.	TRBJ1-1	CASSSDRGGEAFF	TGTGCCAGCAGTTCTGACAGGGGTGGTGAAGCTTTCTTT
TRBV6-2/TRBV6-3	TRBD1	.	TRBJ2-7	CASSHHLLTGISYEQYF	TGTGCCAGCAGTCACCACCTTCTGACAGGGATCTCCTACGAGCAGTACTTC
TRBV9	.	few	TRBJ1-2	CASSPPFGTPNYGYTF	TGTGCCAGCAGCCCGCCGTTCGGGACACCAAACTATGGCTACACCTTC
TRBV5-1	.	.	TRBJ1-5	CASSLEYGPHQPQHF	TGCGCCAGCAGCTTGGAATACGGTCCCCATCAGCCCCAGCATTTT
TRBV19	.	.	TRBJ1-2	CASSVNRLNYGYTF	TGTGCCAGTAGTGTAAACAGGCTTAACTATGGCTACACCTTC
TRBV7-2	.	.	TRBJ1-1	CASSPEGGANTEAFF	TGTGCCAGCAGCCCCGAGGGGGGGGCGAACACTGAAGCTTTCTTT
TRBV10-3	.	.	TRBJ1-3	CAISPGFQSGNTIYF	TGTGCCATCAGCCCCGGGTTCCAATCTGGAAACACCATATATTTT
TRBV5-4	TRBD1	.	TRBJ2-7	CASSSPGTGVNEQYF	TGTGCCAGCAGCTCTCCCGGGACAGGGGTGAATGAGCAGTACTTC
TRBV5-6	TRBD2	.	TRBJ2-7	CASSLHLSGRAFFEQYF	TGTGCCAGCAGCTTGCATCTTAGCGGGAGGGCCTTTTTCGAGCAGTACTTC
TRBV27	.	.	TRBJ2-7	CASSPPGMTYEQYF	TGTGCCAGCAGTCCCCCAGGGATGACCTACGAGCAGTACTTC
TRBV7-9	TRBD1	few	TRBJ1-4	CASSLSDRGGNEKLFF	TGTGCCAGCAGCTTGTCCGACAGGGGAGGTAATGAAAAACTGTTTTTT
TRBV6-5	.	.	TRBJ1-3	CASRRTRSSGNTIYF	TGTGCCAGCAGGCGTACAAGGAGCTCTGGAAACACCATATATTTT
TRBV6-5	.	.	TRBJ1-1	CASRLGQNTEAFF	TGTGCCAGCAGATTGGGGCAGAACACTGAAGCTTTCTTT
TRBV5-1	TRBD1	.	TRBJ1-4	CASSPGTAVEKLFF	TGCGCCAGCAGCCCCGGGACAGCTGTTGAAAAACTGTTTTTT
TRBV6-5	.	.	TRBJ1-3	CASSYKGKPGNTIYF	TGTGCCAGCAGTTACAAGGGGAAACCTGGAAACACCATATATTTT
TRBV19	TRBD1	.	TRBJ1-5	CASRTGGVLGNQPQHF	TGTGCCAGTAGGACAGGGGGCGTCTTGGGCAATCAGCCCCAGCATTTT
TRBV7-9	.	.	TRBJ2-1	CASSYLQGGYNEQFF	TGTGCCAGCAGTTACCTTCAGGGTGGCTACAATGAGCAGTTCTTC
TRBV6-2/TRBV6-3	TRBD1	few	TRBJ1-2	CASSDTGDNYGYTF	TGTGCCAGCAGTGATACAGGGGACAACTATGGCTACACCTTC
TRBV6-5	TRBD1	.	TRBJ1-3	CASRGGDSGNTIYF	TGTGCCAGCAGAGGGGGCGACTCTGGAAACACCATATATTTT
TRBV5-1	TRBD2	.	TRBJ2-5	CASSLGISGGNQETQYF	TGCGCCAGCAGCTTAGGGATTAGCGGGGGGAATCAAGAGACCCAGTACTTC
TRBV7-3	.	.	TRBJ2-2	CASSVQGANTGELFF	TGTGCCAGCAGCGTACAGGGCGCGAACACCGGGGAGCTGTTTTTT